One and the same sample provided the 9 T cell receptor beta chains below, sequenced in a study of T-cell memory formation after mild COVID-19. From the 5' RACE reads, TCRdb called clonotypes with MiXCR, one entry per CDR3 protein. The table shows 120,000 to 150,000 distinct CDR3 sequences, with about 19% occurring only once. The source material was PBMCs or a T cell subset sorted from them (not recorded which). The receptors derive from an adult woman who had mild COVID-19 (a few samples of this study predate the infection). Cell type and time point are not known.

This chain links TRBV7-2 with TRBJ2-3, with D possibly matching TRBD2 (5 bases). The CDR3 loop spans 14 amino acids. V was trimmed by 7 bases and J by 0 bases, leaving 11 bases between them. Germline loops: CDR1 SGHTA, CDR2 FQGNSA. The CDR3 here is CASTEGTSTDTQYF. The CDR3 DNA reads TGTGCCAGCACTGAGGGCACCAGCACAGATACGCAGTATTTT.

This clonotype was seen more than once but under ten times. The V and J genes are TRBV5-4 and TRBJ2-7; D remains unclear. V was cut by 1 base and J by 1 base, with 6 bases left in between. CDR3 length: 13 residues. Germline-derived CDR1 and CDR2 are SGHNT and YYREEE (reference sequence). CDR3 sequence reads: CASSLMGSYEQYF. In DNA, the CDR3 is TGTGCCAGCAGCTTGATGGGGTCCTACGAGCAGTACTTC. The full variable domain, with the rest looked up from reference TRBV5-4 and TRBJ2-7, is ETGVTQSPTHLIKTRGQQVTLRCSSQSGHNTVSWYQQALGQGPQFIFQYYREEENGRGNFPPRFSGLQFPNYSSELNVNALELDDSALYLCASSLMGSYEQYFGPGTRLTVT.

The chain couples TRBV7-9 to TRBJ2-5, with unresolved D. CDR1 is SEHNR, CDR2 FQNEAQ, per germline (reference sequence). The CDR3 spans 15 residues. Trimming shortened V by 5 bases and J by 2 bases, and 15 bases separated the two germline ends. CDR3 in DNA: TGTGCCAGCAGCGTTAGTCTTTCGGGTCAAGAGACCCAGTACTTC. Amino acid sequence: CASSVSLSGQETQYF.

The V call is TRBV9, the J call TRBJ2-2; D call uncertain. Germline lookup yields CDR1 SGDLS and CDR2 YYNGEE. CDR3 length: 13 residues. The germline V and J ends were trimmed by 4 bases and 6 bases, with 10 bases remaining between them. The CDR3 DNA follows: TGTGCCAGCAGCCAAACTGTTTCCGGGGAGCTGTTTTTT. It encodes CASSQTVSGELFF.

This clonotype was counted between two and nine times. The genes are TRBV5-1 and TRBJ1-4, with D possibly TRBD1 on 6 matching bases. Germline CDR1 SGHRS, CDR2 YFSETQ. The germline V and J ends were trimmed by 4 bases and 8 bases, with 15 bases remaining between them. CDR3 size: 14 residues. The CDR3 nucleotides read TGCGCCAGCAGCACCGCAGGGGATGTAGAAAAACTGTTTTTT. Translating gives CASSTAGDVEKLFF.

J is TRBJ1-1 and V is TRBV7-9; 10 bases map to TRBD1. This CDR3 comprises 15 residues. V dropped 5 bases and J dropped 1; count of bases not matched to a gene: 4. CDR1 and CDR2 (germline): SEHNR, FQNEAQ (reference sequence). The CDR3 DNA follows: TGTGCCAGCAGCACGTGGACAGGGGGGAACACTGAAGCTTTCTTT. This codes for CASSTWTGGNTEAFF.

This sequence joins TRBV12-3 or TRBV12-4 and TRBJ2-2, with TRBD1 matching 7 bases. The CDR3 length is 16 residues. Trimming at V came to 4 bases and at J to 0 bases, leaving 5 bases not matched to a gene. In nucleotides, the CDR3 is TGTGCCAGCAGTTATAGGGACAGTGCGAACACCGGGGAGCTGTTTTTT. It specifies CASSYRDSANTGELFF.

This rearrangement joins TRBV5-1 to TRBJ2-1; D possibly corresponds to TRBD2 (5 bases). Deletions cut 0 bases from V and 0 bases from J, with 10 bases between. CDR1 SGHRS and CDR2 YFSETQ come from the germline V gene. The CDR3 consists of 16 residues. The CDR3 sequence: CASSLGSGGSYNEQFF. Written as DNA, the CDR3 is TGCGCCAGCAGCTTGGGCAGCGGAGGCTCCTACAATGAGCAGTTCTTC.

This clonotype was seen just once. The chain recombines TRBV6-4 with TRBJ2-1; 9 bases are a match to TRBD2. The CDR3 is 13 residues long. Germline lookup yields CDR1 MRHNA and CDR2 SNTAGT. Trimming removed 6 bases from V and 10 bases from J; junction bases left unmatched: 7. The CDR3: CASSLAGKGEQFF. The CDR3 DNA sequence: TGTGCCAGCAGCCTAGCGGGAAAGGGGGAGCAGTTCTTC.